This T cell receptor (beta chain) was captured in a study of cytomegalovirus exposure and HLA in healthy donors. Turning to the study itself: In a previous analysis, around 110 million unique TCR beta sequences were found from 150 million to 200 million T cells. Inside one of the first data releases sat 75 million to 100 million unique TCRs taken from HLA-typed donors. Study-wide findings and caveats: At a 0.05 false discovery rate, a later analysis found about 17,000 TCR beta sequences to be associated with HLA alleles. Productive rates of about 90% or about 30% were seen for most TCR beta V segments in an earlier analysis.

A multiplex PCR was run with 60 Vbeta primers and 13 Jbeta primers. Libraries were prepared by immunoSEQ multiplex PCR; TCRdb keeps only in-frame clonotypes and omits some of them. This sample has about 100,000 clones, with roughly 83% found just once. J lost 4 bases, V lost 7 bases, and 7 bases had no gene match. This CDR3 comprises 14 residues. From germline, CDR1 is LNHDA and CDR2 SQIVND (reference sequence). In the case of this clone: Antigen specificity is unknown.

The V gene is TRBV19, the J gene TRBJ1-5; TRBD1 matches 7 bases. The source material was PBMCs. The TCR comes from a man in his forties or fifties in good health and CMV-seronegative. The CDR3 sequence is CASTKGTANQPQHF. The CDR3 DNA sequence: TGTGCCAGTACCAAAGGGACAGCTAATCAGCCCCAGCATTTT.